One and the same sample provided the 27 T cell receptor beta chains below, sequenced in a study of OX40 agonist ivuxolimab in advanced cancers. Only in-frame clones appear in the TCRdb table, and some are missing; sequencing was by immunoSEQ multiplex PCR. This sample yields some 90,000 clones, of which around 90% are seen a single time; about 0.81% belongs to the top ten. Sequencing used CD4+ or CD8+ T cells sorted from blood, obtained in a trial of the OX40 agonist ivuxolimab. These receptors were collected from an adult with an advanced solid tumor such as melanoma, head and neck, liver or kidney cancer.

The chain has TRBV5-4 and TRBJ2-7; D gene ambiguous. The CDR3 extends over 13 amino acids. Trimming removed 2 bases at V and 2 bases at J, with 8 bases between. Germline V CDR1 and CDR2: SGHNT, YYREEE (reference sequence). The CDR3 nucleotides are TGTGCCAGCAGCTTACCAGGTACCTACGAGCAGTACTTC. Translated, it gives CASSLPGTYEQYF.

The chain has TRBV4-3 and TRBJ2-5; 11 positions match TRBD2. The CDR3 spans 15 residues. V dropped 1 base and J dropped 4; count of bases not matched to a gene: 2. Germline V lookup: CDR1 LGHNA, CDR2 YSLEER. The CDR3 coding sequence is TGCGCCAGCAGCCAAGGACTAGCGGGATTAGAGACCCAGTACTTC. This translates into CASSQGLAGLETQYF.

CDR3 residues: CAWSVPTGDLMADTQYF. CDR3 nucleotides: TGTGCCTGGAGTGTCCCTACAGGGGACTTGATGGCAGATACGCAGTATTTT. The chain recombines TRBV30 with TRBJ2-3; TRBD1 is a possible D gene (7 bases). V was clipped by 0 bases and J by 4 bases, with 20 bases between them. Germline CDR1 and CDR2: GTSNPN and SVGIG (reference sequence). The length of the CDR3 is 17 residues.

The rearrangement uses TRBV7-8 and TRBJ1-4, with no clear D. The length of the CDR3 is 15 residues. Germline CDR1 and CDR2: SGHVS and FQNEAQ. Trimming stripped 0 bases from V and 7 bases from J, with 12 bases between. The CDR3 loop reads CASSLAGGRGEKLFF. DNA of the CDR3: TGTGCCAGCAGCTTAGCTGGCGGCAGAGGTGAAAAACTGTTTTTT.

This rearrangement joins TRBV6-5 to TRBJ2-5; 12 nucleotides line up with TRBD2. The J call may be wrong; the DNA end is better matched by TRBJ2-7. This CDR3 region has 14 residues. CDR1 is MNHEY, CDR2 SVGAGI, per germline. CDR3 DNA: TGTGCCAGCAGTCTAGCGGGAGGGCCCTACGAGCAGTACTTC. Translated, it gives CASSLAGGPYEQYF.

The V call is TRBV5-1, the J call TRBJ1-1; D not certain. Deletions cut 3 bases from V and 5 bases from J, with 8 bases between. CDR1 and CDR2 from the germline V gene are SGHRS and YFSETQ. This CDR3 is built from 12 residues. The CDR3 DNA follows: TGCGCCAGCAGCTACGGGCATACTGAAGCTTTCTTT. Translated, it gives CASSYGHTEAFF.

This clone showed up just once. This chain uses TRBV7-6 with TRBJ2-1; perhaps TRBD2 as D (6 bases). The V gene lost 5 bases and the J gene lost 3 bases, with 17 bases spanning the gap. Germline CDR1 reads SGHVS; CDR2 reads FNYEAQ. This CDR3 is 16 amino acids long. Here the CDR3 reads CASSPERALGYNEQFF. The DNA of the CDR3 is TGTGCCAGCAGCCCTGAGCGGGCCTTGGGCTACAATGAGCAGTTCTTC.

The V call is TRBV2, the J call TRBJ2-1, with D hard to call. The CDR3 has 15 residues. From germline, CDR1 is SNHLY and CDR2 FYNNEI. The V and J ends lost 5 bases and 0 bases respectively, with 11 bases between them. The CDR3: CASSRDSSSYNEQFF. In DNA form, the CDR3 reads TGTGCCAGCAGTAGGGATTCTAGCTCCTACAATGAGCAGTTCTTC.

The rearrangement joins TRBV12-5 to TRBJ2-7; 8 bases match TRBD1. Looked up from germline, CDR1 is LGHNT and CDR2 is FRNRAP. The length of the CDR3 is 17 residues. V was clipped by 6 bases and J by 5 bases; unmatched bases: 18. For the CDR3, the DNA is TGTGCTAGTGGCCCCGGGTATCAGGGACAGGTTAACCACGAGCAGTACTTC. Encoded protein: CASGPGYQGQVNHEQYF.

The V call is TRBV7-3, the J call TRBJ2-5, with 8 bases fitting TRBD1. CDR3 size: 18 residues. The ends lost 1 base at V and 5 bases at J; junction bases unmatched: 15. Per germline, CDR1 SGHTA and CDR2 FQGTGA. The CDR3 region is CASSLKVSDRGIRETQYF. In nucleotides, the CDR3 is TGTGCCAGCAGCTTAAAGGTTAGCGACAGGGGAATTCGGGAGACCCAGTACTTC.

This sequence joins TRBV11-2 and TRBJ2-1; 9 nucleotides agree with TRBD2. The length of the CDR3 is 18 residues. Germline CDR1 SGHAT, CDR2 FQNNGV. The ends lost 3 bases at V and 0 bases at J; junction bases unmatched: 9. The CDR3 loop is CASSFGTSTYSSYNEQFF. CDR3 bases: TGTGCCAGCAGCTTTGGGACTAGCACCTACAGCTCCTACAATGAGCAGTTCTTC.

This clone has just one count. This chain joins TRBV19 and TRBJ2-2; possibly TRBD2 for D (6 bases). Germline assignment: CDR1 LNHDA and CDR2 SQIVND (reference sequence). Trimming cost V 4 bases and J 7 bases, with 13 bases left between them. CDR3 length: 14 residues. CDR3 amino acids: CASSKRENIGELFF. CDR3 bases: TGTGCCAGTAGTAAACGGGAGAATATCGGGGAGCTGTTTTTT.

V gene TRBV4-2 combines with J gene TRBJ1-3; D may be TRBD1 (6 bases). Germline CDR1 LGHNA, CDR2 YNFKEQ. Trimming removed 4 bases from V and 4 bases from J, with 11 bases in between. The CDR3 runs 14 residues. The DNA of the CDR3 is TGTGCCAGCAGCCTCGGCGGGGGCGGAAACACCATATATTTT. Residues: CASSLGGGGNTIYF.

CDR3 residues: CSVLATGKGDGYTF. CDR3 in DNA: TGCAGCGTTCTCGCAACAGGGAAAGGGGATGGCTACACCTTC. J is TRBJ1-2 and V is TRBV29-1; tentatively, D is TRBD1 (6 bases). Germline lookup yields CDR1 SQVTM and CDR2 ANQGSEA. With 5 bases removed from V and 6 bases from J, the gap between germline ends came to 19 bases. The CDR3 loop spans 14 amino acids.

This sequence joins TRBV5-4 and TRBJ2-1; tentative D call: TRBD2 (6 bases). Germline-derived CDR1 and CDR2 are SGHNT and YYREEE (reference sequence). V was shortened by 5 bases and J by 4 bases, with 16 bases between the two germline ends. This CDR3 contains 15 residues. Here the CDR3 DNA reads TGTGCCAGCAGACCGGACGGAGGAGGGTACAATGAGCAGTTCTTC. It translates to CASRPDGGGYNEQFF.

This chain's CDR3 is CASRLLQGVAFF. CDR3 DNA sequence: TGTGCCAGTAGACTCCTACAGGGAGTAGCTTTCTTT. The gene calls are TRBV19 and TRBJ1-1, with D possibly TRBD1 on 6 matching bases. The CDR3 loop spans 12 amino acids. The V end was cut by 6 bases, the J end by 10 bases, with 15 bases between. Germline V lookup: CDR1 LNHDA, CDR2 SQIVND (reference sequence). Full variable domain (rest looked up from reference TRBV19 and TRBJ1-1): DGGITQSPKYLFRKEGQNVTLSCEQNLNHDAMYWYRQDPGQGLRLIYYSQIVNDFQKGDIAEGYSVSREKKESFPLTVTSAQKNPTAFYLCASRLLQGVAFFGQGTRLTVV.

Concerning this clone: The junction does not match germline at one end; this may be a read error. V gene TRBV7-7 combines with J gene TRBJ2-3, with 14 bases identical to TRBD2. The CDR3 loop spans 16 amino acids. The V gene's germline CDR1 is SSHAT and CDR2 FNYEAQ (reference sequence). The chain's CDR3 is CASSLGLAGEGDTQYF. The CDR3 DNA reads TGTGCTAGCAGCCTGGGACTAGCGGGAGAGGGGGATACGCAGTATTTT.

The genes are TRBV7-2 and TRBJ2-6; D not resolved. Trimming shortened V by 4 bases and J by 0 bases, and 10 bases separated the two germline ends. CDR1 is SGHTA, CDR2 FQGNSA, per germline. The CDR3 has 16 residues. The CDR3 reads CASSSPDFSGANVLTF. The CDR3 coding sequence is TGTGCCAGCAGCTCTCCAGACTTCTCTGGGGCCAACGTCCTGACTTTC.

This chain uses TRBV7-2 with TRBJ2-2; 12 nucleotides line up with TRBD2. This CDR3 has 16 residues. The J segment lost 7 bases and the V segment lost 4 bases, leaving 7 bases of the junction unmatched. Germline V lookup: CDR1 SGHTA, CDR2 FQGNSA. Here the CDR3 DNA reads TGTGCCAGCAGCTCCAGACTAGCGGGAGTGGGCGGGGAGCTGTTTTTT. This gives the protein CASSSRLAGVGGELFF.

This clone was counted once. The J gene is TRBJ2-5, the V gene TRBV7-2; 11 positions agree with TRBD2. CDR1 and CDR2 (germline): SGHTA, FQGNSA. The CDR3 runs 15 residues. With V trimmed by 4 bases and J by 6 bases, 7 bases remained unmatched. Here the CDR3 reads CASSSGLAARQTQYF. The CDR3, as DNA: TGTGCCAGCAGCTCGGGACTAGCGGCTCGCCAGACCCAGTACTTC.

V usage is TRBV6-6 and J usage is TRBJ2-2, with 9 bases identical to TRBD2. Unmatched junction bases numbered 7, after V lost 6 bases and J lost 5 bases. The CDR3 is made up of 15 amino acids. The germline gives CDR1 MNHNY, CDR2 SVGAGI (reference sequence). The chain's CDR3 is CASSPSAGGTGELFF. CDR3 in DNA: TGTGCCAGCAGCCCCTCAGCGGGAGGAACCGGGGAGCTGTTTTTT.

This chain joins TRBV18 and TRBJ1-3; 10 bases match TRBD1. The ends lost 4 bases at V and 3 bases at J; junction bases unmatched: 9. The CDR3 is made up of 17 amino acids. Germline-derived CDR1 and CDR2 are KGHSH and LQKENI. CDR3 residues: CASSLHEGTGVGNTIYF. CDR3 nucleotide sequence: TGTGCCAGCTCACTTCACGAGGGGACAGGGGTTGGAAACACCATATATTTT.

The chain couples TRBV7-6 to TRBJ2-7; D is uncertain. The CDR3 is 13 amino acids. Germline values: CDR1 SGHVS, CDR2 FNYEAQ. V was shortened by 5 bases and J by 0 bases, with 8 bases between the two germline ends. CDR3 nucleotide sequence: TGTGCCAGCAGCCCCGAGAGCTCCTACGAGCAGTACTTC. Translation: CASSPESSYEQYF.

Here the CDR3 reads CASSSTGTGIYEQYF. Written as DNA, the CDR3 is TGTGCCAGCAGCTCCACCGGGACAGGGATCTACGAGCAGTACTTC. The rearrangement joins TRBV14 to TRBJ2-7; 9 bases match TRBD1. The CDR3 runs to 15 residues. Germline V CDR1 and CDR2: SGHDN, FVKESK. After removal of 5 bases from V and 3 bases from J, the junction contained 8 bases not matched to a gene. Full variable domain (rest looked up from reference TRBV14 and TRBJ2-7): EAGVTQFPSHSVIEKGQTVTLRCDPISGHDNLYWYRRVMGKEIKFLLHFVKESKQDESGMPNNRFLAERTGGTYSTLKVQPAELEDSGVYFCASSSTGTGIYEQYFGPGTRLTVT.

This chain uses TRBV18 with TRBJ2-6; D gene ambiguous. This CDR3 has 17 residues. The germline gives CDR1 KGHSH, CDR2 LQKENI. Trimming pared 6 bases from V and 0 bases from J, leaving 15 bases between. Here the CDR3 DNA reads TGTGCCAGCTCGCCCATTCAACCGTCCTCTGGGGCCAACGTCCTGACTTTC. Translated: CASSPIQPSSGANVLTF.

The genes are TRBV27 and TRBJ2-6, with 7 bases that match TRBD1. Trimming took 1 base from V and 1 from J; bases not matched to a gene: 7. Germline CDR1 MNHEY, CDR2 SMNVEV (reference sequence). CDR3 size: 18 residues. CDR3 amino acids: CASSLWGTARSGANVLTF. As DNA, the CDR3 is TGTGCCAGCAGTTTATGGGGGACAGCCCGTTCTGGGGCCAACGTCCTGACTTTC.

In DNA form, the CDR3 reads TGTGCCAGCAGCGGCAGACAGGGTTGGACTGAAGCTTTCTTT. Residues: CASSGRQGWTEAFF. The rearrangement links TRBV11-1 to TRBJ1-1; TRBD1 matches 7 bases. V lost 5 bases, J lost 5 bases, and 8 bases stayed unmatched. The CDR3 is 14 amino acids. Germline CDR1 is SGHAT and CDR2 is FQDESV (reference sequence).